These T cell receptor beta chains were read from a single sample in a study of shared clonotypes between healthy human individuals. TCRdb keeps only in-frame clones here, not all; method: immunoSEQ multiplex PCR. This table holds 1.5 million to 2.5 million clones, approximately 95% found once. The source material was naive CD8+ T cells sorted from blood. The receptors here all came from a man aged 18 to 30 in good health. Both conserved end residues are part of each CDR3.

>TRBV9|TRBJ2-2
CASSVGEVSRTGELFF
>TRBV28|TRBJ1-6
CASSFIDDGNSPLHF
>TRBV2|TRBJ2-7
CASSEGTSYEQYF
>TRBV6-5|TRBJ2-3
CASSQTESTDTQYF
>TRBV7-9|TRBJ2-3
CASLLDQNTDTQYF
>TRBV15|TRBJ1-2
CATSWGEGWYGYTF
>TRBV7-9|TRBJ1-1
CASSPWTGRTEAFF
>TRBV7-8|TRBJ1-2
CASSLSTNYGYTF
>TRBV19|TRBJ2-7
CASSIGTAYEQYF
>TRBV7-7|TRBJ1-6
CASSLVLGTEDNSPLHF
>TRBV27|TRBJ2-7
CASSIRDNYEQYF
>TRBV4-1|TRBJ1-6
CASSQDRTGINSPLHF
>TRBV7-3|TRBJ2-2
CASSSAASGELFF
>TRBV27|TRBJ1-1
CASSLQGNTEAFF
>TRBV18|TRBJ2-1
CASSPPISSYNEQFF
>TRBV27|TRBJ1-1
CASSPRDSHEAFF
>TRBV10-2|TRBJ2-5
CASSEYVETQYF
>TRBV5-6|TRBJ1-2
CASSTGTFGYTF
>TRBV2|TRBJ2-2
CASREQGLAGELFF
>TRBV6-1|TRBJ1-5
CASSEALVSLGGEQHF
>TRBV5-8|TRBJ1-2
CASSFKRTGYYGYTF
>TRBV5-5|TRBJ2-2
CASSALTGFTHTNHAGELFF
>TRBV6-5|TRBJ2-7
CASSYTSGSGEQYF
>TRBV30|TRBJ2-3
CAWSVLRREGDYF
>TRBV5-6|TRBJ2-7
CASSLGLTYEQYF
>TRBV9|TRBJ2-3
CAGRASAVIITDTQYF
>TRBV6-1|TRBJ2-1
CASSDLTSAAEQFF
>TRBV7-2|TRBJ2-5
CASSLGASKETQYF
>TRBV30|TRBJ1-1
CAWTVLTGAEAFF
>TRBV7-9|TRBJ2-6
CASSSTVGANVLTF
>TRBV5-1|TRBJ2-1
CASSFPRDPGAGSYNEQFF
>TRBV30|TRBJ2-7
CAWSDLGYEQYF
>TRBV5-4|TRBJ2-1
CASSMPPSGEQFF
>TRBV4-1|TRBJ2-7
CASSQEKSSSYEQYF
>TRBV7-3|TRBJ2-3
CASSPGGSTDTQYF
>TRBV19|TRBJ1-1
CASSIDPGATEAFF